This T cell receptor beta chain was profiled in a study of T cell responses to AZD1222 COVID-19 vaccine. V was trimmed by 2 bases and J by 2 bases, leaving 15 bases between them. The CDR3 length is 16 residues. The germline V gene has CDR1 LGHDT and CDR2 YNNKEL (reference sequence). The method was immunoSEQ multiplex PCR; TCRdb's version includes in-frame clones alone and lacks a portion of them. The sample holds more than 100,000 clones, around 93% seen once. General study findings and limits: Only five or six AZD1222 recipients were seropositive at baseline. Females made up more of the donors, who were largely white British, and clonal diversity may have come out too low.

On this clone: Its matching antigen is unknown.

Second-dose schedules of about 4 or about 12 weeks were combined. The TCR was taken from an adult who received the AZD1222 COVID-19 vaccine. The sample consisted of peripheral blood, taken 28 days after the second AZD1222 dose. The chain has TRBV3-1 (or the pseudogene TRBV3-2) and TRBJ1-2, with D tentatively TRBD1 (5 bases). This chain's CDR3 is CASSQSLGQLNYGYTF. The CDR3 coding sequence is TGTGCCAGCAGCCAAAGCCTGGGGCAGCTCAACTATGGCTACACCTTC.